This T cell receptor (beta chain) was profiled in a study of CD4 T cells in relation to SARS-CoV-2 and coronaviruses. Study at large: After around 10 days of antigen culture, PBMC TCR beta CDR3s were sequenced. Findings and limits, study-wide: Each donor contributed either pre-pandemic or post-infection samples, not both. In 55% to 75% of donors, memory CD4+ clonotypes crossrecognized SARS-CoV-2 and at least one common cold coronavirus spike.

Trimming cost V 2 bases and J 4 bases; bases outside gene matches: 5. This CDR3 region has 15 residues. Germline-derived CDR1 and CDR2 are KGHSH and LQKENI. The unexposed donors gave CD4+ T cells in about 2011-2018, prior to COVID-19. CD4+ T cells were isolated from the cells after about 11 days of culture. Unexposed-donor CD4+ T cells were probed with SARS-CoV-2 S/N and four cold-coronavirus spikes, cells permitting. As concerns this clone: Its cognate antigen is unknown.

Clones were read by immunoSEQ multiplex PCR, and TCRdb kept only the in-frame ones, dropping some. The sample includes roughly 17,000 clones, about 80% of them seen just once. Source material: CD4+ T cells from PBMCs, cultured in vitro. The rearrangement uses TRBV18 and TRBJ1-3; 7 positions match TRBD1. This sequence was found in a human donor in good health. The CDR3: CASSPLRDSGNTIYF. The CDR3 bases are TGTGCCAGCTCACCATTACGGGACAGCGGAAACACCATATATTTT. The complete variable domain, with remaining parts taken from reference TRBV18 and TRBJ1-3, reads NAGVMQNPRHLVRRRGQEARLRCSPMKGHSHVYWYRQLPEEGLKFMVYLQKENIIDESGMPKERFSAEFPKEGPSILRIQQVVRGDSAAYFCASSPLRDSGNTIYFGEGSWLTVV.